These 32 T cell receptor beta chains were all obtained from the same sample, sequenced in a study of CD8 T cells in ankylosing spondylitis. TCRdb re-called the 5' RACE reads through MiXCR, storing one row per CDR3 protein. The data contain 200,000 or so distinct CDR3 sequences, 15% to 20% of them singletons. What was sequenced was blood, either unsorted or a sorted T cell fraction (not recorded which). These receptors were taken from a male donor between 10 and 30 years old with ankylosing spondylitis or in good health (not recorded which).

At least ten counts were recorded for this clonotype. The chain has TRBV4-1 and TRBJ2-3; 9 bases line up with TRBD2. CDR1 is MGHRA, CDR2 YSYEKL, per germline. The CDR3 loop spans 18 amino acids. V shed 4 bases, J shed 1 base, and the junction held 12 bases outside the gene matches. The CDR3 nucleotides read TGCGCCAGCAGCCGATTACTCGAAGGCGGGGGGGGCACAGATACGCAGTATTTT. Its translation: CASSRLLEGGGGTDTQYF.

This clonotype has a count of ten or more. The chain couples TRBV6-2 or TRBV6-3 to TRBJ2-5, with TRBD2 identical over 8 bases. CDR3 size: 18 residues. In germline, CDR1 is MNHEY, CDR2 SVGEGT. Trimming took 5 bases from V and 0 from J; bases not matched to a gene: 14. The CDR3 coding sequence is TGTGCCAGCAGTCCCCGGGTTAGCGGGACGTCGTACCAAGAGACCCAGTACTTC. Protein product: CASSPRVSGTSYQETQYF.

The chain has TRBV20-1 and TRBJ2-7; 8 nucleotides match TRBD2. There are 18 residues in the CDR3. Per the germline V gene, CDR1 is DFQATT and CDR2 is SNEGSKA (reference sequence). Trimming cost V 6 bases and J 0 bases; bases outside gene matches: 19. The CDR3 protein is CSATLGGRTELFSYEQYV. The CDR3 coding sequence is TGCAGTGCGACCCTCGGCGGGAGGACTGAGCTATTCTCCTACGAGCAGTACGTC.

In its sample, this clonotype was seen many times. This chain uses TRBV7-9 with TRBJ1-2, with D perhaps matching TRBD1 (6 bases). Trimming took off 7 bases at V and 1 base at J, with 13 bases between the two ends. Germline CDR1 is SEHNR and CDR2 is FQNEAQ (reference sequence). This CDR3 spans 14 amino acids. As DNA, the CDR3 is TGTGCCAGCACGACGGCAGGGGTTAACTATGGCTACACCTTC. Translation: CASTTAGVNYGYTF.

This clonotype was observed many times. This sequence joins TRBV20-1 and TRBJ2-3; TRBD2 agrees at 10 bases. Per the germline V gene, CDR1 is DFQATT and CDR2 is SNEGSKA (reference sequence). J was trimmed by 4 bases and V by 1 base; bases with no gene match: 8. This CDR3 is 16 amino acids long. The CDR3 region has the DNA TGCAGTGCTAGAGCTTGGCTAGCGGGAGCCCCAGATACGCAGTATTTT. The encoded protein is CSARAWLAGAPDTQYF.

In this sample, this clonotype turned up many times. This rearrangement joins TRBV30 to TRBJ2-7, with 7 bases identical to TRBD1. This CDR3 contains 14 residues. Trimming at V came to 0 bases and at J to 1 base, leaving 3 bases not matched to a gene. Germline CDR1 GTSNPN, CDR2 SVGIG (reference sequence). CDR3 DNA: TGTGCCTGGAGTGTAGGACAGGAGTCCTACGAGCAGTACTTC. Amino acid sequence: CAWSVGQESYEQYF.

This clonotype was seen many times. CDR3: CASSHSLAIYNEQFF. Here the CDR3 DNA reads TGCGCCAGCAGCCACTCACTAGCGATTTACAATGAGCAGTTCTTC. The V call is TRBV4-1, the J call TRBJ2-1; 7 positions agree with TRBD2. This CDR3 comprises 15 residues. V shed 3 bases and J 4 bases; nucleotides not matched to a gene: 6. Germline V gene data show CDR1 as MGHRA and CDR2 as YSYEKL.

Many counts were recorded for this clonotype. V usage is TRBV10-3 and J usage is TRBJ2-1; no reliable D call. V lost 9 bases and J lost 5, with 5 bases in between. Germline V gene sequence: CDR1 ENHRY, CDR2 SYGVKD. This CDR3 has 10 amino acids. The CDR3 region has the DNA TGTGCCATAGGACACAATGAGCAGTTCTTC. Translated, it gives CAIGHNEQFF.

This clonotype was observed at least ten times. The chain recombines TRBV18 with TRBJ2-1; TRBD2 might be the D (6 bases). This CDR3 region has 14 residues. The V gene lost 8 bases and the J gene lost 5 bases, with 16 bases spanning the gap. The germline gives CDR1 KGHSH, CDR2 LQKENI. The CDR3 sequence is CASAQERTNNEQFF. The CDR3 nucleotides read TGTGCCAGCGCCCAAGAGCGGACTAACAATGAGCAGTTCTTC.

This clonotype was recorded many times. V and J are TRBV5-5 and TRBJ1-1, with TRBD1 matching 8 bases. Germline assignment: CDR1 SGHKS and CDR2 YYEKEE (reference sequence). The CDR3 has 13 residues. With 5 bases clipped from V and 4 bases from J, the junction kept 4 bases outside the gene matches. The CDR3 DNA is TGTGCCAGCAGTTCAGACAGGGGCACTGAAGCTTTCTTT. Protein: CASSSDRGTEAFF.

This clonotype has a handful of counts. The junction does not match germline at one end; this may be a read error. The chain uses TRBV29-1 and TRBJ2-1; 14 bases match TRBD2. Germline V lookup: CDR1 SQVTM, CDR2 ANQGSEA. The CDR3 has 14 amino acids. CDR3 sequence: CSVEGLAGGGEQFF. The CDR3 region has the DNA TGCAGCGTCGAAGGACTAGCGGGGGGAGGTGAGCAGTTCTTC.

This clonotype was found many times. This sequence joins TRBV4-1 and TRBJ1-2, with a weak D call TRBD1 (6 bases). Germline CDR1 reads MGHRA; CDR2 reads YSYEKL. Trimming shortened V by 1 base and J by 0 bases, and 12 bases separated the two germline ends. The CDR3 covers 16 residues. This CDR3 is CASSQGPGAPNYGYTF. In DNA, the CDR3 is TGCGCCAGCAGCCAAGGTCCGGGGGCGCCTAACTATGGCTACACCTTC.

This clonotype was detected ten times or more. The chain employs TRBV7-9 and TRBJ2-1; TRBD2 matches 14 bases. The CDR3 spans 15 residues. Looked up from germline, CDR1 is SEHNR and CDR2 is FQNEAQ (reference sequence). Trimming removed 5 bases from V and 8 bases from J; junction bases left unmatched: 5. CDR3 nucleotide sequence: TGTGCCAGCAGCCCGGGGACTAGCGGGAGAGATGAGCAGTTCTTC. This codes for CASSPGTSGRDEQFF.

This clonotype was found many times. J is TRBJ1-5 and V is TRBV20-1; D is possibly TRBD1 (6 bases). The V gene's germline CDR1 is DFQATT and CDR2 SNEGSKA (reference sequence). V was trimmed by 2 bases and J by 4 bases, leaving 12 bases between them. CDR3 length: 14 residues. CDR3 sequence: CSARPGDVNQPQHF. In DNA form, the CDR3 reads TGCAGTGCTAGACCAGGGGATGTTAATCAGCCCCAGCATTTT.

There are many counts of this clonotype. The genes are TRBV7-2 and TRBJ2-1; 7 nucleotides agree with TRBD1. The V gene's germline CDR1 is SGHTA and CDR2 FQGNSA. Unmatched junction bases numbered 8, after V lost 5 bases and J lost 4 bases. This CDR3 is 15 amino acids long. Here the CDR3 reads CASSPPGQLYNEQFF. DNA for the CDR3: TGTGCCAGCAGCCCCCCGGGACAGTTATACAATGAGCAGTTCTTC.

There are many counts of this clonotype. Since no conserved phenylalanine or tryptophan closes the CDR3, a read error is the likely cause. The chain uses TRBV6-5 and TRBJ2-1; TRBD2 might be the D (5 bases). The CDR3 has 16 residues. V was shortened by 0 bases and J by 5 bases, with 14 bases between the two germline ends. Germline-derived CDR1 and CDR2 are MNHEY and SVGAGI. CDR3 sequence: CASSYSSGPVNNEQFL. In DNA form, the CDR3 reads TGTGCCAGCAGTTACTCGAGCGGCCCGGTGAACAATGAGCAGTTCCTC.

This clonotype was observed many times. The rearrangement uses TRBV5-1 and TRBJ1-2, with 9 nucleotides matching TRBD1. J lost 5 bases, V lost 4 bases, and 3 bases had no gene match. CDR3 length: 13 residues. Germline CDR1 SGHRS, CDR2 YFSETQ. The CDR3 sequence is CASSADRGYGYTF. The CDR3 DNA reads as TGCGCCAGCAGCGCGGACAGGGGTTATGGCTACACCTTC.

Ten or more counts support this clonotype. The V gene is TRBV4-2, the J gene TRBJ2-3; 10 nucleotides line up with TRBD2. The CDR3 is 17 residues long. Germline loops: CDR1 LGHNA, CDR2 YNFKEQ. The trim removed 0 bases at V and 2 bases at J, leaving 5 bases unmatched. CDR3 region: CASSQEILAGDTDTQYF. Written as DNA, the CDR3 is TGTGCCAGCAGCCAAGAAATCCTAGCGGGAGACACAGATACGCAGTATTTT.

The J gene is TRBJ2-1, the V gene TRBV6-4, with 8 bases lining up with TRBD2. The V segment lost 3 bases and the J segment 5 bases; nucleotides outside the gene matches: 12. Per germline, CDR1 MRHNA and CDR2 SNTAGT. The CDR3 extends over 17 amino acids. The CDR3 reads CASSEDSGESFHNEQFF. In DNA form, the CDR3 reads TGTGCCAGCAGTGAGGATAGCGGGGAGTCCTTCCACAATGAGCAGTTCTTC.

CDR3 protein: CSAMRTRGVTDTQYF. The CDR3 DNA follows: TGCAGTGCTATGCGGACTCGAGGAGTAACGGATACGCAGTATTTT. The chain combines TRBV20-1 with TRBJ2-3, with TRBD2 as a possible D gene (5 bases). Trimming took 4 bases from V and 6 from J, leaving 20 bases between them. The CDR3 totals 15 residues. The germline gives CDR1 DFQATT, CDR2 SNEGSKA (reference sequence).

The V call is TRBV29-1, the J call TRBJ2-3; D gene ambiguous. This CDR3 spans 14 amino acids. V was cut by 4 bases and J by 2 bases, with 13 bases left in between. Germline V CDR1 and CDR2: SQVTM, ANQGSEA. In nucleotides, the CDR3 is TGCAGCGTTGTCTATACCAACCCCACAGATACGCAGTATTTT. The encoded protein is CSVVYTNPTDTQYF.

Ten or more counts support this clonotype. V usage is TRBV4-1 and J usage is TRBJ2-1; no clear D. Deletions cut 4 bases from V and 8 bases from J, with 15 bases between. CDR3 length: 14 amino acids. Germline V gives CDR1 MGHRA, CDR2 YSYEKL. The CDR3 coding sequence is TGCGCCAGCAGCCGCATCGGGTGGTACGATGAGCAGTTCTTC. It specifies CASSRIGWYDEQFF.

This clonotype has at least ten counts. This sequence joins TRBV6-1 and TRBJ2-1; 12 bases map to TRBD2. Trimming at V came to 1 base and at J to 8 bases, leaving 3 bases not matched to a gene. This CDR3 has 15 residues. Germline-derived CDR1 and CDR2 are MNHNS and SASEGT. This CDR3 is CASSEVLAGGDEQFF. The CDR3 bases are TGTGCCAGCAGTGAAGTTCTAGCGGGAGGGGATGAGCAGTTCTTC.

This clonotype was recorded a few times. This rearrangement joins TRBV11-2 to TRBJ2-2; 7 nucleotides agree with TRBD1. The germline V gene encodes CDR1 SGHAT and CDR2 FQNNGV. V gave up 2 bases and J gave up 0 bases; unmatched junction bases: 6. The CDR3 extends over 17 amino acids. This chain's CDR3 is CASSLRGRLTNTGELFF. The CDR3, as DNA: TGTGCCAGCAGCTTAAGGGGGCGACTTACGAACACCGGGGAGCTGTTTTTT.

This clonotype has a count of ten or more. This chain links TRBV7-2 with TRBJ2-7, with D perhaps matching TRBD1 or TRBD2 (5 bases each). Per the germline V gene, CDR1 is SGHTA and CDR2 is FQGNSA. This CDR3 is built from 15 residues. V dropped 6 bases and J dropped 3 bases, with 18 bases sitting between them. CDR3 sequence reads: CASSPVGVPYYEQYF. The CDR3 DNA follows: TGTGCCAGCAGTCCGGTGGGGGTTCCCTACTACGAGCAGTACTTC.

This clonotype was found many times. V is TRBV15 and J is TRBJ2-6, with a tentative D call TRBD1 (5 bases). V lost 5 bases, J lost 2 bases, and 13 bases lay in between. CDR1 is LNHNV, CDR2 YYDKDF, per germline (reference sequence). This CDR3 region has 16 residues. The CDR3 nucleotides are TGTGCCACCAGCTCTGCCCAGGGCACTGGGGCCAACGTCCTGACTTTC. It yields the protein CATSSAQGTGANVLTF.

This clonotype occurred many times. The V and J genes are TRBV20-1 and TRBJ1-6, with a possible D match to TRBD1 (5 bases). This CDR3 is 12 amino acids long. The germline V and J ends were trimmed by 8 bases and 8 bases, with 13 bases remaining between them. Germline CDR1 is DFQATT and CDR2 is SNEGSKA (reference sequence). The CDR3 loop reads CSINGGDSPLHF. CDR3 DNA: TGCAGTATAAATGGAGGGGATTCACCCCTCCACTTT.

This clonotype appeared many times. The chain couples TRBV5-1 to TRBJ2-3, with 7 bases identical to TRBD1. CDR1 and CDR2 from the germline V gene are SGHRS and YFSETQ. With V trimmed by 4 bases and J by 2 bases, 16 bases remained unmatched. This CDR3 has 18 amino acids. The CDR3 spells CASSLPKLGQQNTDTQYF. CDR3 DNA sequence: TGCGCCAGCAGCCTTCCTAAACTGGGACAGCAAAACACAGATACGCAGTATTTT.

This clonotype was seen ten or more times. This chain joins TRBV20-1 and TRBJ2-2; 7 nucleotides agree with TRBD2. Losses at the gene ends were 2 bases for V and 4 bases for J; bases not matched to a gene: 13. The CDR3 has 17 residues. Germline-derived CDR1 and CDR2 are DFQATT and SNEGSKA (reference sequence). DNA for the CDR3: TGCAGTGCTAGACCGACTCTACTAGCGCGGGGCACCGGGGAGCTGTTTTTT. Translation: CSARPTLLARGTGELFF.

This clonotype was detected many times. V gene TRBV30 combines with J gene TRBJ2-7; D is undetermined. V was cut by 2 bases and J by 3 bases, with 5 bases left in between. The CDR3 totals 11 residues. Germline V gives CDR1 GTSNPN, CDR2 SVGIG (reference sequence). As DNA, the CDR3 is TGTGCCTGGAGTAATGGCTACGAGCAGTACTTC. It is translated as CAWSNGYEQYF.

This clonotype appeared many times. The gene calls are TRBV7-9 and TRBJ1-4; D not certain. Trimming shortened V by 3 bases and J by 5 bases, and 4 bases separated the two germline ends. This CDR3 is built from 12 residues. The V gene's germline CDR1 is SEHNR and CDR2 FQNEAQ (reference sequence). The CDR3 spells CASSLGNEKLFF. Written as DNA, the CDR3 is TGTGCCAGCAGCTTGGGGAATGAAAAACTGTTTTTT.

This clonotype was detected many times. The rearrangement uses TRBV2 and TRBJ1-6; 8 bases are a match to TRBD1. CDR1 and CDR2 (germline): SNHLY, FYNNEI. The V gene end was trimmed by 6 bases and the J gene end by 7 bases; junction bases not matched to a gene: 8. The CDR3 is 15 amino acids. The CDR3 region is CASRAGTGGNSPLHF. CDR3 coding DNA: TGTGCCAGCAGAGCCGGGACAGGAGGGAATTCACCCCTCCACTTT.